A single sample gave rise to the 11 T cell receptor beta chains below, sequenced in a study of CXCR3-negative and CXCR3-positive naive CD8 T cells. UMI-labeled TRB cDNA libraries were prepared by 5' RACE. TCRdb re-analyzed the 5' RACE reads; it lists each CDR3 protein once, without DNA. The table counts around 140,000 distinct CDR3 sequences; around 0.41% lies in the top ten. The antigens these receptors bind are not known. Study results and caveats: CXCR3-expressing naive cells carried TRB CDR3s more hydrophobic than those of CXCR3-negative naive cells.

Source material: naive CXCR3+ CD8+ T cells from blood. Subset indicated: CD45RO-CCR7+CD27+CD95- naive CD8+ T cells expressing CXCR3 (TNR3+). These receptors were taken from a human donor in good health. Some clones in this sample may be carry-over from other donors' samples.

The chain carries TRBV7-8 and TRBJ2-7; TCRdb's D gene call, TRBD2, goes unchecked for lack of DNA. The CDR3 length is 15 residues. The germline V gene encodes CDR1 SGHVS and CDR2 FQNEAQ. The CDR3 reads CASSKTASQGPEIFF. Looking up the rest from reference TRBV7-8 and TRBJ2-7 gives the full variable domain: GAGVSQSPRYKVAKRGQDVALRCDPISGHVSLFWYQQALGQGPEFLTYFQNEAQLDKSGLPSDRFFAERPEGSVSTLKIQRTQQEDSAVYLCASSKTASQGPEIFFGPGTRLTVT.

The chain joins TRBV21-1 to TRBJ2-7; there is no DNA to check the TCRdb D call of TRBD1. TRBV21-1 is given as a pseudogene. The length of the CDR3 is 13 residues. The CDR3 is CASTGTDSYEQYF.

The rearrangement joins TRBV9 to TRBJ2-5; TCRdb's D call, TRBD2, is unchecked because there is no DNA. CDR3 length: 16 residues. Germline V gene lookup returns CDR1 SGDLS and CDR2 YYNGEE. CDR3 amino acids: CASSPRLAVYQETQYF.

V is TRBV19 and J is TRBJ2-1; with no DNA, the TCRdb D assignment of TRBD2 cannot be verified. Per germline, CDR1 LNHDA and CDR2 SQIVND (reference sequence). The CDR3 is made up of 15 amino acids. CDR3 in amino acids: CASSMRPIRYNEQLF.

The chain combines TRBV29-1 with TRBJ2-7; with no DNA, the TCRdb D assignment of TRBD1 cannot be verified. The CDR3 is 13 residues long. The V gene's germline CDR1 is SQVTM and CDR2 ANQGSEA. The CDR3 is CSVGGRSSYEQYF.

The CDR3 sequence is CASSLGTGPTEAFF. The chain joins TRBV19 to TRBJ1-1; TCRdb indicates TRBD1, and absent DNA this call remains unverified. From germline, CDR1 is LNHDA and CDR2 SQIVND (reference sequence). The CDR3 consists of 14 residues.

The chain recombines TRBV11-2 with TRBJ2-1. Germline V lookup: CDR1 SGHAT, CDR2 FQNNGV. The CDR3 runs 11 residues. The CDR3 reads CASSSDGEQFF.

The chain employs TRBV28 and TRBJ2-4; no DNA is available, so the TRBD1 call from TCRdb remains unchecked. The V gene's germline CDR1 is MDHEN and CDR2 SYDVKM. The CDR3 loop spans 14 amino acids. CDR3 protein: CASSTTGLEYIQYF.

The V and J genes are TRBV27 and TRBJ1-1. CDR1 is MNHEY and CDR2 is SMNVEV in the germline V gene (reference sequence). The CDR3 loop spans 13 amino acids. The CDR3 region is CASSLVVATEAFF.

The chain is built from TRBV4-3 and TRBJ2-1; no DNA is available, so the TRBD1 call from TCRdb remains unchecked. The CDR3 runs to 14 residues. CDR1 and CDR2 (germline): LGHNA, YSLEER. This CDR3 is CASSQGSARDEQFF.

The chain joins TRBV12-3 or TRBV12-4 to TRBJ1-4; TCRdb selects TRBD1, and the lack of DNA leaves this call unchecked. The length of the CDR3 is 17 residues. The chain's CDR3 is CASSTQDGWYKNEKLFF.